This TCR beta chain was recorded in a study of cytomegalovirus exposure and HLA in healthy donors. Study observations and caveats: In a later analysis, TCR beta V- and J-gene trimming was associated with a missense DCLRE1C variant.

Concerning this clone: Its matching antigen is unknown.

Trimming pared 3 bases from V and 5 bases from J, leaving 8 bases between. CDR1 is SGHRS, CDR2 YFSETQ, per germline. This CDR3 has 12 residues. Use of 60 Vbeta and 13 Jbeta primers characterized the PCR. Some clones are missing from TCRdb's copy, which holds only in-frame ones; the method was immunoSEQ multiplex PCR. The table shows 120,000 or so clones, with 60% to 80% occurring only once. The clonotype comes from a man aged 45-60 years in good health and CMV-seropositive. The specimen sequenced was PBMCs. The chain links TRBV5-1 to TRBJ1-2; no definite D call. The CDR3 region is CASSSDSYGYTF. The DNA of the CDR3 is TGCGCCAGCAGCTCAGACTCTTATGGCTACACCTTC.